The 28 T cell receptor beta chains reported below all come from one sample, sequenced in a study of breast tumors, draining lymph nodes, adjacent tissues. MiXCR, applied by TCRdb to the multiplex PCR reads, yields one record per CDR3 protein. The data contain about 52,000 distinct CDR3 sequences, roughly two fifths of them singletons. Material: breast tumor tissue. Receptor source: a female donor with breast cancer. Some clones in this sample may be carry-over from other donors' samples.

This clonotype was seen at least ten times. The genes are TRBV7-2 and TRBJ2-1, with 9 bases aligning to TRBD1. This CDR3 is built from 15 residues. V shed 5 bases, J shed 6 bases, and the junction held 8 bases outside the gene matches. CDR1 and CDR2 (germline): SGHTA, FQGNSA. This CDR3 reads CASSPDRDRVNEQFF. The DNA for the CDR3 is TGTGCCAGCAGCCCCGACCGGGACAGGGTCAATGAGCAGTTCTTC.

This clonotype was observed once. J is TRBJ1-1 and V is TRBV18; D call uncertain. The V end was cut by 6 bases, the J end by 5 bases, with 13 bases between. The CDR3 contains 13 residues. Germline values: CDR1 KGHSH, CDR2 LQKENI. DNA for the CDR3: TGTGCCAGCTCCCCAGAGGAGCGGACTGAAGCTTTCTTT. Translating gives CASSPEERTEAFF.

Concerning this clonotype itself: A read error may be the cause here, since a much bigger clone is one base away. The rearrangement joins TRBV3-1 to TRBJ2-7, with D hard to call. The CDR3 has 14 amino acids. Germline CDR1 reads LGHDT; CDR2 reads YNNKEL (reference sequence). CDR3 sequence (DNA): TGTGCCAGCAGCCAGGGTAATTTCTTTTCCGAGCGGTACTTC. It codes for CASSQGNFFSERYF.

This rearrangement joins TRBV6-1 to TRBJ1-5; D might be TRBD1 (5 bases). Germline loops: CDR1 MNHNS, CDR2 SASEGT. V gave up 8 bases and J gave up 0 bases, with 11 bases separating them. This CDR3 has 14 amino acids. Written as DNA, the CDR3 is TGTGCCAGCTCGGACAATCATAGCAATCAGCCCCAGCATTTT. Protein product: CASSDNHSNQPQHF.

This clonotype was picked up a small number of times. The CDR3 nucleotides are TGTGCCAGCAGTCAACTACAGGGTGTGGCTTTCTTT. Protein: CASSQLQGVAFF. The rearrangement links TRBV27 to TRBJ1-1; the D gene is possibly TRBD1 (6 bases). The CDR3 sequence is 12 residues long. V lost 5 bases and J 11 bases, leaving 15 bases between the germline ends. CDR1 is MNHEY, CDR2 SMNVEV, per germline (reference sequence).

The CDR3 here is CASSGPSSPDQETQHF. CDR3 nucleotide sequence: TGTGCCAGCAGCGGACCCTCTAGTCCAGACCAAGAGACCCAGCATTTT. J is TRBJ1-5 and V is TRBV5-6; D not certain. Germline CDR1 SGHDT, CDR2 YYEEEE. CDR3 length: 16 amino acids. Trimming cost V 4 bases and J 11 bases, with 25 bases left between them.

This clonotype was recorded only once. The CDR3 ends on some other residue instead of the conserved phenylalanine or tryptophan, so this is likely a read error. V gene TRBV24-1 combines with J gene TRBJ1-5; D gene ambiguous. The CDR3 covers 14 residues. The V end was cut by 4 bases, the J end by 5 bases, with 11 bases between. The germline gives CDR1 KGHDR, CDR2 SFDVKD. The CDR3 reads CATSDMDWDQPQHL. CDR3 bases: TGTGCCACCAGTGACATGGACTGGGATCAGCCCCAGCATCTT.

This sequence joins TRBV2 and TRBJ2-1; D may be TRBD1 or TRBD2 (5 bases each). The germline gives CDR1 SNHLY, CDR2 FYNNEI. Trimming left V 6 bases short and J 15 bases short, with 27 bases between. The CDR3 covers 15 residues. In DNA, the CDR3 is TGTGCCAGCAGCCCAGGGCCCCGGGGAAACAATGGGGCGTTCTTC. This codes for CASSPGPRGNNGAFF.

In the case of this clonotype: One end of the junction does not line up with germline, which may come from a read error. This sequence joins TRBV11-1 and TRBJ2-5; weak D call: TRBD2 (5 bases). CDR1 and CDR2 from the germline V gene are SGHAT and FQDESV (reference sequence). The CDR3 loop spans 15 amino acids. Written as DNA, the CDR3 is TGTGCCAGCGGCTTAGCGACGGGATTGGAGGAGACCCAGTACTTC. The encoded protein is CASGLATGLEETQYF.

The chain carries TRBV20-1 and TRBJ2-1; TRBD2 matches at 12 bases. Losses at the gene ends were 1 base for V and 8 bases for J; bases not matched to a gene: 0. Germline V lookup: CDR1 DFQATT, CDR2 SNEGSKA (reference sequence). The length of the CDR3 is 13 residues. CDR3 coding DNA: TGCAGTGCTAGAGGACTAGCGGGAGATGAGCAGTTCTTC. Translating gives CSARGLAGDEQFF.

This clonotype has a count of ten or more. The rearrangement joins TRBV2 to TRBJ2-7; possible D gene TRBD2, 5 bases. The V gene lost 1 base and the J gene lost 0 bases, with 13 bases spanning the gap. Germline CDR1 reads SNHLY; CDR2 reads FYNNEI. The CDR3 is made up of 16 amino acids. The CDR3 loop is CASSEGVSVSSYEQYF. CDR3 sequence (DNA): TGTGCCAGCAGTGAAGGGGTTAGCGTGAGCTCCTACGAGCAGTACTTC.

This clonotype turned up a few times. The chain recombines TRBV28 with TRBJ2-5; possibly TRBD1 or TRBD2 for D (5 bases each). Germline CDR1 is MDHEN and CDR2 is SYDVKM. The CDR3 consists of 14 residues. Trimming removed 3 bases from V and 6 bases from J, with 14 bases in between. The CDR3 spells CASSLPTGTQTQYF. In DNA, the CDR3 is TGTGCCAGCAGTTTGCCAACCGGGACGCAGACCCAGTACTTC.

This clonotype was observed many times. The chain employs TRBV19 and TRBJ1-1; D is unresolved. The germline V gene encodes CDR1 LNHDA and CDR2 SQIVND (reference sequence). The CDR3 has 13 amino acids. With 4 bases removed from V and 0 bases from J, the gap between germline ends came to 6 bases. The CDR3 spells CASSTQMNTEAFF. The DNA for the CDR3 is TGTGCCAGTAGTACCCAGATGAACACTGAAGCTTTCTTT.

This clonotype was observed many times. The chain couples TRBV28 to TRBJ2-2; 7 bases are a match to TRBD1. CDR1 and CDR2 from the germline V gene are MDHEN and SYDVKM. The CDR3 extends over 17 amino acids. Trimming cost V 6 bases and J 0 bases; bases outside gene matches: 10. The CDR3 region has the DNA TGTGCCAGCAGGTCCCCGGGACAGAAGACGAACACCGGGGAGCTGTTTTTT. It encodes CASRSPGQKTNTGELFF.

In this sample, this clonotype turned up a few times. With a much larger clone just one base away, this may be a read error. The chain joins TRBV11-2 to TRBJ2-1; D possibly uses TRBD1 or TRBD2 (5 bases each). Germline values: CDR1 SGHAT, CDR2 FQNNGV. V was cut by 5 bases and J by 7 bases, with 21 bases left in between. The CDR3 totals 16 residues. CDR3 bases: TGTGCCAGCAGCCCCCTTAGTGACACGGGACCAAATGAGCAGTTCTTC. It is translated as CASSPLSDTGPNEQFF. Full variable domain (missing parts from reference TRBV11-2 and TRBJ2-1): EAGVAQSPRYKIIEKRQSVAFWCNPISGHATLYWYQQILGQGPKLLIQFQNNGVVDDSQLPKDRFSAERLKGVDSTLKIQPAKLEDSAVYLCASSPLSDTGPNEQFFGPGTRLTVL.

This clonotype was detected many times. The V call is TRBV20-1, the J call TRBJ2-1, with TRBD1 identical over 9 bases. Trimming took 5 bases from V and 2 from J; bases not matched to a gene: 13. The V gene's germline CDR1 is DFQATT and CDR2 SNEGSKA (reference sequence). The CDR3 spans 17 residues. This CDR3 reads CSALGQGGTFTYNEQFF. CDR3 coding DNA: TGCAGTGCTTTGGGACAGGGTGGGACTTTCACCTACAATGAGCAGTTCTTC.

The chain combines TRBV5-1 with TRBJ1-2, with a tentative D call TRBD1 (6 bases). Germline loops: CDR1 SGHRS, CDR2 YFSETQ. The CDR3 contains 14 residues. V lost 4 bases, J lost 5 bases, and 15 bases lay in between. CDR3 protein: CASSLRDKSYGYTF. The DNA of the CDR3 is TGCGCCAGCAGCCTACGGGACAAATCGTATGGCTACACCTTC.

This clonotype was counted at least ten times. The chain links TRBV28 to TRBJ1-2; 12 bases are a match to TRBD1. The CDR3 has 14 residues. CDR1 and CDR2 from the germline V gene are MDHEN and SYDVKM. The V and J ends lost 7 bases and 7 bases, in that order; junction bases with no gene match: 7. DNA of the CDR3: TGTGCCAGCATCCCGGGACAGGGGGCGGGTGGCTACACCTTC. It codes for CASIPGQGAGGYTF.

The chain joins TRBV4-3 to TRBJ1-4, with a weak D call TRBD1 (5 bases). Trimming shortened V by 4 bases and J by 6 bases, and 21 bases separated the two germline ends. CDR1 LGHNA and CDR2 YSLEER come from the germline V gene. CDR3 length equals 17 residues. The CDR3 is CASSRNFQGTTDEKLFF. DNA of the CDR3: TGCGCCAGCAGCCGCAACTTCCAAGGGACGACTGATGAAAAACTGTTTTTT.

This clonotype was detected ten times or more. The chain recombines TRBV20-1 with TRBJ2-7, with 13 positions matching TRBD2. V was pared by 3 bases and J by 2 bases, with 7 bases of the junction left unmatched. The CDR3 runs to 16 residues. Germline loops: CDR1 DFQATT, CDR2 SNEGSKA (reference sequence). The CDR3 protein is CSARGLAGYTTYEQYF. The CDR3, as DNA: TGCAGTGCTAGGGGACTAGCGGGATATACTACCTACGAGCAGTACTTC.

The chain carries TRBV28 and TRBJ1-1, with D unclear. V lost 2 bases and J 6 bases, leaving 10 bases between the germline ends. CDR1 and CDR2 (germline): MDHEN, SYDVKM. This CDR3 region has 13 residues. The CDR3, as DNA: TGTGCCAGCAGTTTAGCGGACCCACCTGAAGCTTTCTTT. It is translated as CASSLADPPEAFF.

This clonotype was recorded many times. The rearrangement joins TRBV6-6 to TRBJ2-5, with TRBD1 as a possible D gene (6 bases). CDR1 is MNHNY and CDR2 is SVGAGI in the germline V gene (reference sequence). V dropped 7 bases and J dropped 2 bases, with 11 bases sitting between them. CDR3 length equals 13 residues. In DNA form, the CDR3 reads TGTGCCAGCAAACTACAGGGACAAGAGACCCAGTACTTC. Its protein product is CASKLQGQETQYF.

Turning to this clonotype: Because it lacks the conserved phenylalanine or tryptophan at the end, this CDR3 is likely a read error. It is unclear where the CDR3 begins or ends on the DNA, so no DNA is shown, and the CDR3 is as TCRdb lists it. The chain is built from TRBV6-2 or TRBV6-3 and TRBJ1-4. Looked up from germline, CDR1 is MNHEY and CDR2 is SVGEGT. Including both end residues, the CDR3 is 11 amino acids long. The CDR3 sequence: CATSRQLAGVP.

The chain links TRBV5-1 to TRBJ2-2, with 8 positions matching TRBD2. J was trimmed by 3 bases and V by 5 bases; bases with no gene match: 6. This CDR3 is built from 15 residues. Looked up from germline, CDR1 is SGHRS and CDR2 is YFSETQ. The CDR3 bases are TGCGCCAGCAGTTACACTAGCGGATACACCGGGGAGCTGTTTTTT. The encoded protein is CASSYTSGYTGELFF.

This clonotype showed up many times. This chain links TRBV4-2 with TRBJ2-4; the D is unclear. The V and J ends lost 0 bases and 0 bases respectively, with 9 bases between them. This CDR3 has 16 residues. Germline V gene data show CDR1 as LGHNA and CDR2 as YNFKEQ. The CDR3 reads CASSQDSTVAKNIQYF. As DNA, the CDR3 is TGTGCCAGCAGCCAAGATTCTACAGTAGCCAAAAACATTCAGTACTTC.

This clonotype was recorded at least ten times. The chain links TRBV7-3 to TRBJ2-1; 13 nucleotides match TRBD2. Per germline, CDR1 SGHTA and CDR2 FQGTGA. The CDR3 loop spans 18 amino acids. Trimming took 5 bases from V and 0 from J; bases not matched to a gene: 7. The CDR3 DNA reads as TGTGCCAGCAGCCTCGGACTAGCGGGAGCGGTCTCCTACAATGAGCAGTTCTTC. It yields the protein CASSLGLAGAVSYNEQFF.

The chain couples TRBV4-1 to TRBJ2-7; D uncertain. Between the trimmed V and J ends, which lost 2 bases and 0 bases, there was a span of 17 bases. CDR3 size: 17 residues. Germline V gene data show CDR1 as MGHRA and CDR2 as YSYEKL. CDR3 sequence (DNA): TGCGCCAGCAGCCAATCGTTGGGGTACGAGGACTCCTACGAGCAGTACTTC. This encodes CASSQSLGYEDSYEQYF.

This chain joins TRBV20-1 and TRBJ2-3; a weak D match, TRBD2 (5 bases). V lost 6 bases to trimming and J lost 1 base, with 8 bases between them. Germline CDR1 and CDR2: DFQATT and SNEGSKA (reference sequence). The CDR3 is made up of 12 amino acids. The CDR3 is CSARRGTDTQYF. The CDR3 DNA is TGCAGTGCCCGGCGGGGCACAGATACGCAGTATTTT.